The clone carrying this T cell receptor beta chain was observed at least ten times. As yet, its antigen is unknown. CDR3 length equals 12 residues. The ends were cut back, 7 bases at V and 5 bases at J, with 12 bases in the middle. In germline, CDR1 is SGHRS, CDR2 YFSETQ. This sample stems from a study of Graves' ophthalmopathy and Graves' hyperthyroidism. Study findings and constraints: Separation of ophthalmopathy from stable hyperthyroidism was achieved by a 13-signature model, at about 91% sensitivity and roughly 81% specificity.

RNA transcripts were the template, and TCR beta CDR3 regions were amplified from them. Investigators did first-round RT-PCR with HTBI primers, then second-round multiplex PCR. TCRdb used MiXCR to reprocess the multiplex PCR reads, holding one entry per CDR3 protein. The sample holds around 520,000 distinct CDR3 sequences, just under 40% seen once. Material: peripheral blood or thyroid tissue (not recorded which). This sequence originates from an adult man with Graves' hyperthyroidism. This sequence joins TRBV5-1 and TRBJ1-1; D remains ambiguous. This chain's CDR3 is CASGPGDTEAFF. The CDR3 DNA reads as TGCGCCAGCGGCCCGGGAGATACTGAAGCTTTCTTT.